The 12 T cell receptor beta chains reported below all come from one sample, sequenced in a study of blood T cell repertoires in COVID-19. Produced via immunoSEQ multiplex PCR; TCRdb's table is partial and in-frame only. The data contain approximately 250,000 clones, approximately 86% of them singletons. The sequencing sample was made of peripheral blood. These receptors were obtained from an older woman with COVID-19, enrolled during active disease.

The sample holds a few counts of this clone. The rearrangement links TRBV19 to TRBJ2-7; 10 bases line up with TRBD2. The ends lost 7 bases at V and 4 bases at J; junction bases unmatched: 7. The germline V gene has CDR1 LNHDA and CDR2 SQIVND (reference sequence). This CDR3 is built from 14 residues. This CDR3 reads CASTSGTSVYEQYF. DNA for the CDR3: TGTGCCAGTACTTCCGGGACTAGCGTTTACGAGCAGTACTTC.

In regard to this clone: Other nucleotide sequences in the sample specify the same CDR3. The chain employs TRBV28 and TRBJ1-5; TRBD1 might be the D (6 bases). This CDR3 contains 14 residues. V was pared by 5 bases and J by 4 bases, with 12 bases between. The germline gives CDR1 MDHEN, CDR2 SYDVKM. The CDR3 loop is CASSLGQSNQPQHF. DNA for the CDR3: TGTGCCAGCAGTCTAGGACAGTCTAATCAGCCCCAGCATTTT.

This chain uses TRBV9 with TRBJ1-1; D not certain. Germline V gene lookup returns CDR1 SGDLS and CDR2 YYNGEE. The CDR3 totals 14 residues. V was clipped by 4 bases and J by 6 bases, with 16 bases between them. DNA for the CDR3: TGTGCCAGCAGCCCCCACGGCGGACTGGCTGAAGCTTTCTTT. It encodes CASSPHGGLAEAFF.

The rearrangement uses TRBV28 and TRBJ1-5; 9 bases are shared with TRBD1. The ends lost 5 bases at V and 2 bases at J; junction bases unmatched: 7. Germline CDR1 is MDHEN and CDR2 is SYDVKM. This CDR3 region has 16 residues. This chain's CDR3 is CASSGGTGYGNQPQHF. The DNA for the CDR3 is TGTGCCAGCAGTGGGGGGACAGGGTACGGCAATCAGCCCCAGCATTTT.

The rearrangement joins TRBV7-9 to TRBJ1-1, with D possibly matching TRBD1 (6 bases). V lost 5 bases, J lost 0 bases, and 13 bases lay in between. The CDR3 contains 15 residues. The V gene's germline CDR1 is SEHNR and CDR2 FQNEAQ (reference sequence). CDR3 DNA sequence: TGTGCCAGCAGCGCGGACAGTATCATGAACACTGAAGCTTTCTTT. It specifies CASSADSIMNTEAFF.

V gene TRBV4-2 combines with J gene TRBJ2-1, with 7 bases lining up with TRBD2. Germline values: CDR1 LGHNA, CDR2 YNFKEQ. With 3 bases clipped from V and 4 bases from J, the junction kept 9 bases outside the gene matches. The CDR3 has 16 amino acids. DNA of the CDR3: TGTGCCAGCAGCCAGAGGTTACTAGCGAGTTACAATGAGCAGTTCTTC. Its translation is CASSQRLLASYNEQFF.

The CDR3 loop reads CASTEDSGTQYF. The CDR3, as DNA: TGTGCCAGCACCGAGGACAGTGGGACCCAGTACTTC. This chain connects TRBV6-5 to TRBJ2-5, with a tentative D call TRBD1 (6 bases). Germline V gene sequence: CDR1 MNHEY, CDR2 SVGAGI. This CDR3 has 12 amino acids. V was pared by 7 bases and J by 7 bases, with 13 bases between.

The chain couples TRBV19 to TRBJ1-1; D is uncertain. The CDR3 spans 13 residues. CDR1 LNHDA and CDR2 SQIVND come from the germline V gene (reference sequence). V gave up 2 bases and J gave up 8 bases, with 12 bases separating them. CDR3 protein: CASSITRQSEAFF. CDR3 sequence (DNA): TGTGCCAGTAGTATAACGAGGCAGTCAGAAGCTTTCTTT. Drawing the rest from reference TRBV19 and TRBJ1-1, the complete variable domain is DGGITQSPKYLFRKEGQNVTLSCEQNLNHDAMYWYRQDPGQGLRLIYYSQIVNDFQKGDIAEGYSVSREKKESFPLTVTSAQKNPTAFYLCASSITRQSEAFFGQGTRLTVV.

This clone was counted once. The chain couples TRBV28 to TRBJ1-5, with D uncertain. Trimming left V 5 bases short and J 7 bases short, with 15 bases between. This CDR3 comprises 14 residues. The germline V gene has CDR1 MDHEN and CDR2 SYDVKM. The CDR3 region is CASSPPGEEQPQHF. CDR3 coding DNA: TGTGCCAGCAGTCCCCCTGGGGAGGAACAGCCCCAGCATTTT.

The chain is built from TRBV9 and TRBJ1-2; TRBD1 might be the D (6 bases). V was trimmed by 4 bases and J by 4 bases, leaving 17 bases between them. Germline V gives CDR1 SGDLS, CDR2 YYNGEE. The CDR3 consists of 15 residues. For the CDR3, the DNA is TGTGCCAGCAGCCCTAGTGGGGGCGGATTCTATGGCTACACCTTC. Protein sequence: CASSPSGGGFYGYTF.

This chain uses TRBV20-1 with TRBJ2-1; the match to TRBD1 covers 8 bases. CDR3 size: 15 residues. Unmatched junction bases numbered 13, after V lost 3 bases and J lost 9 bases. Germline V gives CDR1 DFQATT, CDR2 SNEGSKA (reference sequence). The CDR3 region is CSASSMDRARSEQFF. In DNA, the CDR3 is TGCAGTGCTAGTTCGATGGACAGGGCTAGGAGTGAGCAGTTCTTC.

This chain joins TRBV4-2 and TRBJ1-5, with 10 bases aligning to TRBD1. The CDR3 contains 15 residues. CDR1 and CDR2 (germline): LGHNA, YNFKEQ. V shed 4 bases, J shed 8 bases, and the junction held 8 bases outside the gene matches. CDR3 DNA: TGTGCCAGCAGCCCCCAGGACAGGGGGTCAGAGCCCCAGCATTTT. Residues: CASSPQDRGSEPQHF.